This passage covers 24 T cell receptor beta chains from one sample sequenced in a study of blood T cells in healthy people across ages. Combining a sample-barcoded 5' primer with a J-beta primer mix, a second PCR ran for about 7 to 11 cycles. Each CDR3 protein is one row after TCRdb ran MiXCR on the 5' RACE reads. The data hold around 780,000 distinct CDR3 sequences, with more than 55% observed a single time. The sample was blood. Receptor source: a man in his forties in good health.

Worth noting for this clonotype: Relative to the germline gene, one junction end is altered; a read error may explain this. The chain employs TRBV18 and TRBJ2-5; maybe TRBD1 (6 bases). Germline V gene lookup returns CDR1 KGHSH and CDR2 LQKENI. The CDR3 covers 14 residues. The CDR3 DNA sequence: TGTGCCGGCTCACCGAGGACAGTGGGAGAGACCCAGTACTTC. It is translated as CAGSPRTVGETQYF.

The V gene is TRBV27, the J gene TRBJ2-3, with D perhaps assigned TRBD1 or TRBD2 (5 bases each). Germline assignment: CDR1 MNHEY and CDR2 SMNVEV (reference sequence). The germline V and J ends were trimmed by 2 bases and 8 bases, with 11 bases remaining between them. The CDR3 spans 13 residues. The chain's CDR3 is CASSLGGRGTQYF. The DNA of the CDR3 is TGTGCCAGCAGTTTAGGGGGAAGGGGTACGCAGTATTTT.

J is TRBJ2-7 and V is TRBV5-1; TRBD1 or TRBD2 may be the D gene (5 bases each). The germline gives CDR1 SGHRS, CDR2 YFSETQ. The ends were cut back, 4 bases at V and 1 base at J, with 15 bases in the middle. This CDR3 contains 15 residues. In DNA, the CDR3 is TGCGCCAGCAGCCTCCTCGGGACCCCTTCCTACGAGCAGTACTTC. It specifies CASSLLGTPSYEQYF.

The V and J genes are TRBV20-1 and TRBJ2-3; D is possibly TRBD1 or TRBD2 (5 bases each). Germline values: CDR1 DFQATT, CDR2 SNEGSKA (reference sequence). Trimming left V 1 base short and J 2 bases short, with 19 bases between. The CDR3 has 17 residues. This CDR3 is CSARASWDGSYTDTQYF. CDR3 coding DNA: TGCAGTGCTAGAGCTAGCTGGGACGGAAGCTACACAGATACGCAGTATTTT.

This chain links TRBV6-5 with TRBJ2-3, with 7 bases aligning to TRBD1. V shed 6 bases, J shed 6 bases, and the junction held 12 bases outside the gene matches. The CDR3 loop spans 15 amino acids. Germline V gene lookup returns CDR1 MNHEY and CDR2 SVGAGI. The CDR3 coding sequence is TGTGCCAGCAGCCAAAAGACAGGGCGACATGATACGCAGTATTTT. Translated, it gives CASSQKTGRHDTQYF.

This chain joins TRBV15 and TRBJ1-1, with 7 bases lining up with TRBD1. Germline CDR1 is LNHNV and CDR2 is YYDKDF (reference sequence). This CDR3 spans 14 amino acids. J lost 7 bases, V lost 0 bases, and 5 bases had no gene match. The CDR3 protein is CATSRDGTAYEAFF. The CDR3 DNA reads as TGTGCCACCAGCAGAGATGGGACAGCGTATGAAGCTTTCTTT.

V and J are TRBV29-1 and TRBJ2-5, with D perhaps being TRBD1 or TRBD2 (6 bases each). The germline CDR1 and CDR2 sequences are SQVTM and ANQGSEA. This CDR3 comprises 17 residues. The V gene lost 5 bases and the J gene lost 5 bases, with 27 bases spanning the gap. The chain's CDR3 is CSVKGRGGVSSQETQYF. Written as DNA, the CDR3 is TGCAGCGTTAAGGGCAGGGGAGGAGTCTCCTCGCAGGAGACCCAGTACTTC.

V is TRBV5-5 and J is TRBJ2-1; D is uncertain. With the DNA end fitting TRBJ2-7 better, the J assignment may be wrong. Germline V gives CDR1 SGHKS, CDR2 YYEKEE (reference sequence). CDR3 length: 15 amino acids. The CDR3 nucleotides are TGTGCCAGCAGCTTGGACTTAGGTATAAACAATGAGCAGTACTTC. It specifies CASSLDLGINNEQYF.

The V and J genes are TRBV6-1 and TRBJ1-4; no reliable D call. V was cut by 6 bases and J by 7 bases, with 15 bases left in between. In germline, CDR1 is MNHNS, CDR2 SASEGT. The length of the CDR3 is 14 residues. The CDR3 loop is CASSADANGEKLFF. In DNA, the CDR3 is TGTGCCAGCAGCGCCGACGCGAACGGTGAAAAACTGTTTTTT.

This clonotype has just a few counts. The V gene is TRBV10-3, the J gene TRBJ2-1; unclear D gene. Looked up from germline, CDR1 is ENHRY and CDR2 is SYGVKD. V was clipped by 10 bases and J by 3 bases, with 10 bases between them. The CDR3 loop spans 12 amino acids. The CDR3 protein is CATRDHYNEQFF. For the CDR3, the DNA is TGTGCCACCAGAGATCACTACAATGAGCAGTTCTTC.

The V gene is TRBV27, the J gene TRBJ2-7; the match to TRBD2 covers 11 bases. V lost 7 bases and J lost 7; bases outside the gene matches: 18. The CDR3 covers 17 residues. Looked up from germline, CDR1 is MNHEY and CDR2 is SMNVEV (reference sequence). CDR3 nucleotides: TGTGCCAGCACCAGCCGGGGGACTAGCGGAGGGATTGGGGAGCAGTACTTC. The encoded protein is CASTSRGTSGGIGEQYF.

The chain combines TRBV9 with TRBJ2-2; D call uncertain. The germline V gene has CDR1 SGDLS and CDR2 YYNGEE. V dropped 3 bases and J dropped 5 bases, with 8 bases sitting between them. CDR3 length: 13 residues. The CDR3 sequence: CASSEMATGELFF. In DNA, the CDR3 is TGTGCCAGCAGCGAGATGGCAACCGGGGAGCTGTTTTTT.

As DNA, the CDR3 is TGTGCCAGCAGTTCCCCGCTAGCGGGAGACTACGAGCAGTACTTC. It encodes CASSSPLAGDYEQYF. The V call is TRBV12-3 or TRBV12-4, the J call TRBJ2-7, with TRBD2 matching over 10 bases. The CDR3 runs 15 residues. Losses at the gene ends were 4 bases for V and 3 bases for J; bases not matched to a gene: 6.

This clonotype showed up just a few times. J is TRBJ2-7 and V is TRBV6-2 or TRBV6-3; 8 bases match TRBD1. The germline gives CDR1 MNHEY, CDR2 SVGEGT. The J segment lost 2 bases and the V segment lost 8 bases, leaving 11 bases of the junction unmatched. This CDR3 region has 15 residues. DNA of the CDR3: TGTGCCAGCGTTGGGGACAGGACCTACACCTACGAGCAGTACTTC. Amino acids: CASVGDRTYTYEQYF.

The chain uses TRBV4-2 and TRBJ1-4; 8 bases line up with TRBD1. This CDR3 region has 16 residues. Looked up from germline, CDR1 is LGHNA and CDR2 is YNFKEQ. V lost 0 bases to trimming and J lost 7 bases; unmatched junction nucleotides: 7. The CDR3 nucleotides are TGTGCCAGCAGCCAAGATCAGGCGACAGGGGCTGAAAAACTGTTTTTT. It specifies CASSQDQATGAEKLFF.

Turning to this clonotype: A much larger clonotype is one base distant, so this may be a read error. The CDR3 region has the DNA TGTGCCAGCAGAACTACAGGGATGAACACTGGAGCTTTCTTT. It encodes CASRTTGMNTGAFF. The gene calls are TRBV3-1 and TRBJ1-1, with a possible D match to TRBD1 (6 bases). Germline lookup yields CDR1 LGHDT and CDR2 YNNKEL (reference sequence). This CDR3 has 14 residues.

V usage is TRBV20-1 and J usage is TRBJ2-5; 11 nucleotides line up with TRBD2. Germline CDR1 and CDR2: DFQATT and SNEGSKA (reference sequence). J gave up 5 bases and V 5 bases, and 10 bases lay outside the gene matches. This CDR3 is built from 15 residues. The CDR3, as DNA: TGCAGTGCTTACTCTAGCGGGAGGAGTGAGGAGACCCAGTACTTC. It specifies CSAYSSGRSEETQYF.

This clonotype was counted a few times. CDR3 in amino acids: CASSQNGRNTQYF. The CDR3 nucleotides read TGCGCCAGCAGCCAAAATGGGCGGAATACGCAGTATTTT. The chain joins TRBV4-3 to TRBJ2-3; D call uncertain. CDR1 and CDR2 (germline): LGHNA, YSLEER. V lost 2 bases and J 7 bases, leaving 10 bases between the germline ends. This CDR3 region has 13 residues.

This chain connects TRBV7-2 to TRBJ2-3; D perhaps matches TRBD2 (6 bases). The germline gives CDR1 SGHTA, CDR2 FQGNSA. The CDR3 sequence is 18 residues long. Trimming took 4 bases from V and 3 from J, leaving 23 bases between them. CDR3 bases: TGTGCCAGCAGCTACTCCGCCCCCCCGGGAGTTGGGACAGATACGCAGTATTTT. This encodes CASSYSAPPGVGTDTQYF.

The chain recombines TRBV12-3 or TRBV12-4 with TRBJ1-6, with D possibly TRBD1 on 5 matching bases. This CDR3 comprises 17 residues. The V gene lost 7 bases and the J gene lost 6 bases, with 22 bases spanning the gap. The CDR3 coding sequence is TGTGCCAGCACCTTTTTCCTCCCCGGGACCTTTAATTCACCCCTCCACTTT. Amino acid sequence: CASTFFLPGTFNSPLHF.

This clonotype has only a few counts. V usage is TRBV10-3 and J usage is TRBJ2-5, with D uncertain. The germline V gene has CDR1 ENHRY and CDR2 SYGVKD. The germline V and J ends were trimmed by 0 bases and 0 bases, with 14 bases remaining between them. CDR3 length: 17 amino acids. CDR3 bases: TGTGCCATCAGTGAGTCGGAACGGCGGAGCCACCAAGAGACCCAGTACTTC. Its protein is CAISESERRSHQETQYF.

The chain couples TRBV6-1 to TRBJ2-4; possibly TRBD1 or TRBD2 for D (6 bases each). CDR3 length equals 16 residues. The V end was cut by 6 bases, the J end by 5 bases, with 20 bases between. Germline assignment: CDR1 MNHNS and CDR2 SASEGT. The CDR3: CASSDPGARIENIQYF. The CDR3 coding sequence is TGTGCCAGCAGCGATCCGGGGGCGAGGATCGAAAACATTCAGTACTTC.

This chain joins TRBV15 and TRBJ1-2; D ambiguous. V dropped 0 bases and J dropped 5 bases, with 7 bases sitting between them. The CDR3 runs 13 residues. Germline V lookup: CDR1 LNHNV, CDR2 YYDKDF (reference sequence). The DNA of the CDR3 is TGTGCCACCAGCAGAGATCAACGGTATGGCTACACCTTC. Residues: CATSRDQRYGYTF.

The chain couples TRBV11-2 to TRBJ1-2; possible D gene TRBD1, 6 bases. The CDR3 is 12 amino acids. V lost 6 bases and J 6 bases, leaving 11 bases between the germline ends. The germline gives CDR1 SGHAT, CDR2 FQNNGV. The CDR3: CASSREGDGYTF. CDR3 bases: TGTGCCAGCAGTCGAGAGGGGGATGGCTACACCTTC.